Following are 32 T cell receptor beta chains from one sample sequenced in a study of control samples from healthy donors and cancer patients. Assay used: immunoSEQ multiplex PCR; TCRdb lists only in-frame clones, some missing. This sample yields 95,000 to 150,000 clones, of which more than 75% are seen a single time; 1.5% to 2% belongs to the top ten. The specimen sequenced was blood. Every receptor here comes from a man aged 18 to 29 in good health.

V gene TRBV9 combines with J gene TRBJ1-1, with D unresolved. Looked up from germline, CDR1 is SGDLS and CDR2 is YYNGEE. CDR3 length equals 14 residues. V lost 0 bases, J lost 2 bases, and 8 bases lay in between. The CDR3, as DNA: TGTGCCAGCAGCGTAGCTATGGCAAACACTGAAGCTTTCTTT. It yields the protein CASSVAMANTEAFF.

The V call is TRBV7-3, the J call TRBJ2-6; a weak D match, TRBD2 (7 bases). Trimming pared 5 bases from V and 0 bases from J, leaving 8 bases between. Per the germline V gene, CDR1 is SGHTA and CDR2 is FQGTGA. This CDR3 contains 15 residues. CDR3 DNA sequence: TGTGCCAGCAGCGGGGGGGCCTCTGGGGCCAACGTCCTGACTTTC. Translation gives CASSGGASGANVLTF.

This rearrangement joins TRBV7-3 to TRBJ2-2; D remains ambiguous. CDR3 size: 14 residues. Germline assignment: CDR1 SGHTA and CDR2 FQGTGA. V was shortened by 6 bases and J by 1 base, with 9 bases between the two germline ends. CDR3 sequence: CASRELLNTGELFF. The CDR3 DNA reads as TGTGCCAGCAGGGAACTACTGAACACCGGGGAGCTGTTTTTT.

The chain carries TRBV6-2 or TRBV6-3 and TRBJ2-3; 12 nucleotides match TRBD2. CDR1 is MNHEY and CDR2 is SVGEGT in the germline V gene. The CDR3 loop spans 20 amino acids. J lost 0 bases, V lost 1 base, and 11 bases had no gene match. The CDR3 sequence: CASSYYPLAGGPSSTDTQYF. The CDR3 DNA sequence: TGTGCCAGCAGTTACTATCCTCTAGCGGGAGGGCCGTCTAGCACAGATACGCAGTATTTT.

The chain uses TRBV6-6 and TRBJ2-1; D is perhaps TRBD2 (6 bases). Germline values: CDR1 MNHNY, CDR2 SVGAGI (reference sequence). Trimming removed 5 bases from V and 5 bases from J, with 16 bases in between. The CDR3 covers 15 residues. The CDR3 loop is CASSRSFERDNEQFF. CDR3 nucleotides: TGTGCCAGCAGTCGTTCTTTTGAGCGGGACAATGAGCAGTTCTTC.

The rearrangement uses TRBV28 and TRBJ1-3; TRBD1 matches at 7 bases. CDR3 length: 13 amino acids. The germline gives CDR1 MDHEN, CDR2 SYDVKM. J gave up 1 base and V 8 bases, and 2 bases lay outside the gene matches. CDR3 coding DNA: TGTGCCAGCGAGGGGGCGTCTGGAAACACCATATATTTT. Amino acid sequence: CASEGASGNTIYF.

This clone was picked up a small number of times. This chain connects TRBV11-3 to TRBJ2-5; D tentatively reads TRBD1 or TRBD2 (5 bases each). CDR1 is SGHNT and CDR2 is YENEEA in the germline V gene. The CDR3 loop spans 13 amino acids. V shed 5 bases and J shed 1 base, with 8 bases lying between them. The CDR3 bases are TGTGCCAGCAGCGGGGGTCCCCAAGAGACCCAGTACTTC. It yields the protein CASSGGPQETQYF.

V is TRBV9 and J is TRBJ1-1; tentatively, D is TRBD1 (5 bases). CDR1 is SGDLS and CDR2 is YYNGEE in the germline V gene. The V end was cut by 0 bases, the J end by 11 bases, with 14 bases between. The CDR3 is made up of 13 amino acids. CDR3 in DNA: TGTGCCAGCAGCGTAGATCTGCAGGGTGAGGCTTTCTTT. This gives the protein CASSVDLQGEAFF.

V usage is TRBV24-1 and J usage is TRBJ1-2, with 12 bases that match TRBD1. This CDR3 is 16 amino acids long. Germline V gives CDR1 KGHDR, CDR2 SFDVKD. Trimming removed 3 bases from V and 6 bases from J; junction bases left unmatched: 7. The CDR3 DNA is TGTGCCACCAGTGATCAAAACCGGGACAGGGGGCATGGCTACACCTTC. Amino acid sequence: CATSDQNRDRGHGYTF.

This chain connects TRBV3-1 (or the pseudogene TRBV3-2) to TRBJ2-3; TRBD2 matches at 7 bases. The trim removed 4 bases at V and 3 bases at J, leaving 10 bases unmatched. From germline, CDR1 is LGHDT and CDR2 YNNKEL (reference sequence). The CDR3 is 16 residues long. The CDR3 protein is CASSRDEAGVTDTQYF. The CDR3 nucleotides are TGTGCCAGCAGCCGAGATGAGGCGGGAGTGACAGATACGCAGTATTTT.

The rearrangement joins TRBV6-5 to TRBJ2-1; 10 nucleotides line up with TRBD2. There are 15 residues in the CDR3. The germline V gene encodes CDR1 MNHEY and CDR2 SVGAGI. V dropped 7 bases and J dropped 5; count of bases not matched to a gene: 8. CDR3 residues: CASKRTSGRNNEQFF. CDR3 DNA sequence: TGTGCCAGCAAGCGGACTAGCGGAAGGAACAATGAGCAGTTCTTC.

This sequence joins TRBV27 and TRBJ1-6; D uncertain. Trimming removed 6 bases at V and 7 bases at J, with 7 bases between. Germline V CDR1 and CDR2: MNHEY, SMNVEV (reference sequence). This CDR3 is 12 amino acids long. CDR3 DNA sequence: TGTGCCAGCAGCTTCCCCAATTCACCCCTCCACTTT. Translation: CASSFPNSPLHF.

The chain recombines TRBV27 with TRBJ1-1; D is unresolved. Deletions cut 4 bases from V and 1 base from J, with 10 bases between. Germline CDR1 reads MNHEY; CDR2 reads SMNVEV (reference sequence). The CDR3 spans 14 residues. The CDR3 DNA follows: TGTGCCAGCAGTTGGGCTTGGTCGAACACTGAAGCTTTCTTT. This codes for CASSWAWSNTEAFF.

The CDR3 bases are TGTGCCAGCAGCCTATACATGGAAAAACTGTTTTTT. It yields the protein CASSLYMEKLFF. V and J are TRBV3-1 (or the pseudogene TRBV3-2) and TRBJ1-4; no clear D. Germline CDR1 reads LGHDT; CDR2 reads YNNKEL (reference sequence). V was trimmed by 4 bases and J by 8 bases, leaving 8 bases between them. The CDR3 loop spans 12 amino acids.

The CDR3 DNA follows: TGTGCCAGCAGTTTATCGGACAGGGTCGGTGAAAAACTGTTTTTT. It codes for CASSLSDRVGEKLFF. The chain uses TRBV27 and TRBJ1-4; 8 bases are shared with TRBD1. The CDR3 extends over 15 amino acids. Germline V gives CDR1 MNHEY, CDR2 SMNVEV (reference sequence). V gave up 0 bases and J gave up 7 bases; unmatched junction bases: 4.

This clone was counted once. The V and J genes are TRBV10-1 and TRBJ1-1; no definite D call. CDR1 and CDR2 (germline): WNHNN, SYGVQD (reference sequence). The CDR3 is made up of 14 amino acids. The germline V and J ends were trimmed by 0 bases and 0 bases, with 5 bases remaining between them. The CDR3: CASSESGMNTEAFF. Written as DNA, the CDR3 is TGCGCCAGCAGTGAGTCAGGGATGAACACTGAAGCTTTCTTT.

The chain couples TRBV7-8 to TRBJ2-3; 10 positions agree with TRBD1. With V trimmed by 2 bases and J by 0 bases, 2 bases remained unmatched. There are 16 residues in the CDR3. The germline V gene encodes CDR1 SGHVS and CDR2 FQNEAQ. The CDR3 is CASSLRDRGSTDTQYF. In DNA form, the CDR3 reads TGTGCCAGCAGCTTACGGGACAGGGGAAGCACAGATACGCAGTATTTT. Complete variable domain (other parts from reference TRBV7-8 and TRBJ2-3): GAGVSQSPRYKVAKRGQDVALRCDPISGHVSLFWYQQALGQGPEFLTYFQNEAQLDKSGLPSDRFFAERPEGSVSTLKIQRTQQEDSAVYLCASSLRDRGSTDTQYFGPGTRLTVL.

The V call is TRBV19, the J call TRBJ1-2; D call uncertain. Germline loops: CDR1 LNHDA, CDR2 SQIVND (reference sequence). Trimming took 5 bases from V and 8 from J, leaving 12 bases between them. This CDR3 has 12 amino acids. The DNA of the CDR3 is TGTGCCAGTAGTGATCGGACGTGGGGCTACACCTTC. Amino acid sequence: CASSDRTWGYTF.

The genes are TRBV6-6 and TRBJ2-6; D possibly uses TRBD1 or TRBD2 (5 bases each). Per the germline V gene, CDR1 is MNHNY and CDR2 is SVGAGI (reference sequence). The CDR3 length is 13 residues. Trimming stripped 7 bases from V and 3 bases from J, with 7 bases between. As DNA, the CDR3 is TGTGCCAGCACGGGGCTTGGGGCCAACGTCCTGACTTTC. It is translated as CASTGLGANVLTF.

V and J are TRBV5-4 and TRBJ2-7; a weak D match, TRBD2 (6 bases). The CDR3 spans 12 residues. The V end was cut by 5 bases, the J end by 6 bases, with 12 bases between. The germline gives CDR1 SGHNT, CDR2 YYREEE (reference sequence). The CDR3 sequence: CASSPGLSEQYF. DNA for the CDR3: TGTGCCAGCAGTCCGGGACTCAGCGAGCAGTACTTC.

The chain links TRBV7-3 to TRBJ2-1, with 9 bases aligning to TRBD1. V dropped 5 bases and J dropped 3; count of bases not matched to a gene: 5. The CDR3 has 15 amino acids. Germline assignment: CDR1 SGHTA and CDR2 FQGTGA. CDR3 residues: CASSPGTGFYNEQFF. For the CDR3, the DNA is TGTGCCAGCAGCCCCGGGACAGGGTTCTACAATGAGCAGTTCTTC.

The rearrangement joins TRBV25-1 to TRBJ1-1, with D uncertain. Trimming cost V 4 bases and J 10 bases, with 13 bases left between them. The CDR3 contains 12 residues. Germline lookup yields CDR1 MGHDK and CDR2 SYGVNS. In nucleotides, the CDR3 is TGTGCCAGCAGTGCACTCGGCGGGCGAGCTTTCTTT. This sequence encodes CASSALGGRAFF.

This rearrangement joins TRBV10-3 to TRBJ1-1, with D perhaps TRBD1 (5 bases). The CDR3 has 14 amino acids. The germline V and J ends were trimmed by 2 bases and 10 bases, with 17 bases remaining between them. Germline V lookup: CDR1 ENHRY, CDR2 SYGVKD. The CDR3 nucleotides read TGTGCCATCAGTGAGATGGGTAGCTGGGGGGTAGCTTTCTTT. Encoded protein: CAISEMGSWGVAFF.

This clone was recorded once. The chain carries TRBV5-4 and TRBJ1-3; 12 bases agree with TRBD1. CDR3 length equals 15 residues. Germline-derived CDR1 and CDR2 are SGHNT and YYREEE (reference sequence). The CDR3 is CVWGQGASFGNTIYF. The CDR3 DNA sequence: TGTGTCTGGGGACAGGGGGCTTCTTTTGGAAACACCATATATTTT.

The rearrangement links TRBV19 to TRBJ1-1; tentatively, D is TRBD1 (6 bases). Germline values: CDR1 LNHDA, CDR2 SQIVND (reference sequence). The CDR3 loop spans 16 amino acids. With 4 bases removed from V and 3 bases from J, the gap between germline ends came to 18 bases. The CDR3 DNA sequence: TGTGCCAGTAGTAAAACGACAGGCCGGCGGGACACTGAAGCTTTCTTT. Translating gives CASSKTTGRRDTEAFF.

The chain links TRBV2 to TRBJ2-7; D is possibly TRBD2 (6 bases). The CDR3 runs to 15 residues. V was trimmed by 8 bases and J by 0 bases, leaving 17 bases between them. Germline V gives CDR1 SNHLY, CDR2 FYNNEI. Written as DNA, the CDR3 is TGTGCCAGCCTCGTCGGACGGGGGATCTCCTACGAGCAGTACTTC. It codes for CASLVGRGISYEQYF.

CDR3 in amino acids: CASSGPPRRGESEQYF. CDR3 coding DNA: TGTGCCAGCAGCGGGCCCCCCCGCAGGGGTGAGAGCGAGCAGTACTTC. The chain links TRBV7-9 to TRBJ2-7, with D tentatively TRBD1 (6 bases). V shed 5 bases and J shed 6 bases, with 23 bases lying between them. Per the germline V gene, CDR1 is SEHNR and CDR2 is FQNEAQ (reference sequence). This CDR3 is built from 16 residues.

The V gene is TRBV5-6, the J gene TRBJ2-1, with 10 nucleotides matching TRBD2. V gave up 7 bases and J gave up 1 base; unmatched junction bases: 14. The CDR3 sequence is 18 residues long. CDR1 and CDR2 from the germline V gene are SGHDT and YYEEEE. As DNA, the CDR3 is TGTGCCAGCGTCGTTCGGCCTAGCGGGAGCATGTCCTACAATGAGCAGTTCTTC. Protein product: CASVVRPSGSMSYNEQFF.

This clone was counted between two and nine times. J is TRBJ2-1 and V is TRBV29-1; D is unresolved. The germline gives CDR1 SQVTM, CDR2 ANQGSEA. CDR3 length: 14 amino acids. V lost 7 bases, J lost 3 bases, and 16 bases lay in between. In DNA form, the CDR3 reads TGCAGCGCCCAGCCGATGGTAGGCTACAATGAGCAGTTCTTC. Protein: CSAQPMVGYNEQFF.

The DNA for the CDR3 is TGCGCCAGCAGCTCTGAAACCTTCGACAGGGGGACTGAAGCTTTCTTT. Translating gives CASSSETFDRGTEAFF. This chain connects TRBV5-1 to TRBJ1-1; 9 positions agree with TRBD1. Trimming at V came to 3 bases and at J to 5 bases, leaving 11 bases not matched to a gene. CDR1 and CDR2 from the germline V gene are SGHRS and YFSETQ. The CDR3 spans 16 residues.

The genes are TRBV9 and TRBJ2-3; maybe TRBD1 (6 bases). The germline gives CDR1 SGDLS, CDR2 YYNGEE. CDR3 size: 16 residues. Trimming removed 3 bases at V and 0 bases at J, with 14 bases between. The CDR3, as DNA: TGTGCCAGCAGCGGCAGAGGGGGATTGAGCACAGATACGCAGTATTTT. Protein sequence: CASSGRGGLSTDTQYF.

The J gene is TRBJ1-2, the V gene TRBV7-9; D unclear. CDR1 and CDR2 (germline): SEHNR, FQNEAQ (reference sequence). With 3 bases removed from V and 2 bases from J, the gap between germline ends came to 16 bases. This CDR3 spans 16 amino acids. The CDR3 DNA sequence: TGTGCCAGCAGCTTCCCGAGCGGACGGACCAACTATGGCTACACCTTC. This translates into CASSFPSGRTNYGYTF.